Listed below are T cell receptor beta chains from one sample, sequenced in a study of blood T cells in healthy people across ages. TCRdb processed the 5' RACE reads anew with MiXCR; each CDR3 protein has one entry. The repertoire holds 1 million or so distinct CDR3 sequences, with roughly 24% as singletons. The same specimen was also included in a second study, on T cells of mothers and their children.

The sequencing input was blood. The receptors stem from a girl aged 2-10 years in good health. CDR3s include the opening cysteine and the closing phenylalanine or tryptophan. The D gene is left open where the match is weak. Clone sizes are given selectively: once, few, many, or a class where the clone is expanded.

>.|TRBJ1-2|.|TRBV20-1
TGCAGTGCTAGAGATCTCCAGGCGGGGGGCTATGGCTACACCTTC
CSARDLQAGGYGYTF
>few|TRBJ2-5|.|TRBV7-2
TGTGCCAGCGCCAGAGGGGGAGCGGCGGGGGAGACCCAGTACTTC
CASARGGAAGETQYF
>.|TRBJ2-5|TRBD2|TRBV5-1
TGCGCCAGCAGCTTAAGGCTAGCGGGGTACCAAGAGACCCAGTACTTC
CASSLRLAGYQETQYF
>few|TRBJ1-1|.|TRBV19
TGTGCCAGTAGTATAGTCCCAGGGACGAACACTGAAGCCTTCTTT
CASSIVPGTNTEAFF
>.|TRBJ2-7|TRBD1|TRBV6-2/TRBV6-3
TGTGCCAGCAGTTACGGACAGGCACCCTACGAGCAGTACTTC
CASSYGQAPYEQYF
>few|TRBJ2-5|.|TRBV29-1
TGCAGCGTTCGGGCAGCACAAGAGACCCAGCACTTC
CSVRAAQETQHF
>many|TRBJ1-2|TRBD1|TRBV6-5
TGTGCCAGCAGTTTATTACAGGGGAATTTCAGCTACACCTTC
CASSLLQGNFSYTF
>many|TRBJ2-5|.|TRBV5-1
TGTGCCAGCAGTTTAGACGGTAGTCAAGAGACCCAGTACTTC
CASSLDGSQETQYF
>.|TRBJ1-2|.|TRBV24-1
TGTGCCACCAGCGCCTCTGGGGACGGCTACACCTTC
CATSASGDGYTF
>.|TRBJ2-7|.|TRBV12-3/TRBV12-4
TGTGCCAGCAGTTCCACAAGCGGATTAAGCCACTACGAGCAGTACTTC
CASSSTSGLSHYEQYF
>many|TRBJ2-4|TRBD1|TRBV20-1
TGCAGTGCAGAGACAGGGGGCGTTGGGGACATTCAGTACTTC
CSAETGGVGDIQYF
>few|TRBJ1-2|.|TRBV5-6
TGTGCCAGTAGATCCGGTCCGGGGGACAACTATGGCTACACCTTC
CASRSGPGDNYGYTF
>.|TRBJ2-1|.|TRBV27
TGTGCCAGCAGAGGAGGAACGGGCCCAACAAGTGAGCAGTTCTTC
CASRGGTGPTSEQFF
>.|TRBJ2-5|.|TRBV25-1
TGTGCCAGCTTAGGCGGGGCGGAAAAGACCCAGTACTTC
CASLGGAEKTQYF
>.|TRBJ2-1|.|TRBV28
TGTGCCAGCAGTTTGGGTAGCGGAACGTACAATGAGCAGTTCTTC
CASSLGSGTYNEQFF
>.|TRBJ2-1|.|TRBV15
TGTGCCACCAGCATCCCGACAGGTTTAATGGCCTACAATGAGCAGTTCTTC
CATSIPTGLMAYNEQFF
>.|TRBJ2-1|.|TRBV12-3/TRBV12-4
TGTGCCAGCAGTTTTCGGGGTGACTACAATGAGCAGTTCTTC
CASSFRGDYNEQFF
>few|TRBJ2-2|TRBD2|TRBV7-3
TGTGCCAGCAGCTTACGGGGGGGACCTAACACCGGGGAGCTGTTTTTT
CASSLRGGPNTGELFF
>.|TRBJ1-1|TRBD1|TRBV7-3
TGTGCCAGCAGCTCCTACAGGGGAGGTGAAGCTTTCTTT
CASSSYRGGEAFF
>.|TRBJ1-5|TRBD1|TRBV19
TGTGCCAGTAGTATAGAGGACAGGGGGAATCAGCCCCAGCATTTT
CASSIEDRGNQPQHF
>.|TRBJ2-3|TRBD2|TRBV20-1
TGCAGTGCTAGAGATCCTTGGACTAGCGGGGGAAACACAGATACGCAGTATTTT
CSARDPWTSGGNTDTQYF
>.|TRBJ2-5|TRBD1|TRBV12-3/TRBV12-4
TGTGCCAGCACCGACGGGACAGGGGCAGAGACCCAGTACTTC
CASTDGTGAETQYF
>.|TRBJ2-7|.|TRBV20-1
TGCAGTGCTAGAGATCTCCGTGGGACATCGGGCCACGAGCAGTACTTC
CSARDLRGTSGHEQYF
>few|TRBJ1-3|.|TRBV29-1
TGCAGCGTTGACGGGGGGCGGTCTGGAAACACCATATATTTT
CSVDGGRSGNTIYF
>few|TRBJ1-4|.|TRBV2
TGTGCCAGCAGTGCTTTAGAAAAACTGTTTTTT
CASSALEKLFF
>.|TRBJ2-5|.|TRBV27
TGTGCCAGCAGTTTATCGGAAGCGGAGGCAGGGGAGACCCAGTACTTC
CASSLSEAEAGETQYF
>.|TRBJ1-1|TRBD1|TRBV6-5
TGTGCCAGCAGAGACCAGGGGGTAGGCGCTGAAGCTTTCTTT
CASRDQGVGAEAFF
>few|TRBJ2-1|.|TRBV29-1
TGCAGCGTTGAAGAACCAACCTACAATGAGCAGTTCTTC
CSVEEPTYNEQFF
>.|TRBJ1-4|TRBD1|TRBV11-2
TGTGCCAGCAGCTTCCAGGGGGATGTTGAAAAACTGTTTTTT
CASSFQGDVEKLFF
>.|TRBJ2-1|TRBD2|TRBV20-1
TGCAGTGCTAGAGTAATTGGACTAGCGGGAGGAGGTGACAATGAGCAGTTCTTC
CSARVIGLAGGGDNEQFF
>.|TRBJ2-7|.|TRBV20-1
TGCAGTGCTAGAGATCCTGGGGGGAGAGGGAGTAGCTACGAGCAGTACTTC
CSARDPGGRGSSYEQYF
>.|TRBJ2-5|.|TRBV13
TGTGCCAGCAGCTTAGTGCGGGGGCCCAAAGAGACCCAGTACTTC
CASSLVRGPKETQYF
>.|TRBJ1-2|.|TRBV7-9
TGTGCCAGCAGCTCGGAGAGCGACAACGAGGGGTATGGCTACACCTTC
CASSSESDNEGYGYTF
>.|TRBJ2-1|TRBD2|TRBV7-9
TGTGCCAGCAGCTCAGTAGCGGGGGGGTCCTACAATGAGCAGTTCTTC
CASSSVAGGSYNEQFF
>few|TRBJ2-3|TRBD2|TRBV5-1
TGCGCCAGCAGCCAGACCAACGGACTAGGCCAAGATACGCAGTATTTT
CASSQTNGLGQDTQYF
>.|TRBJ1-2|.|TRBV29-1
TGCAGCGTTGACAGGGAACTCTATGGCTACACCTTC
CSVDRELYGYTF
>.|TRBJ1-1|.|TRBV20-1
TGCAGCGCTAGTAATCCCGGGGACCATGAAGCTTTCTTT
CSASNPGDHEAFF
>.|TRBJ2-1|TRBD1|TRBV20-1
TGCAGTGCTGGGGGAGGGACAGGGGTCAATGAGCAGTTCTTC
CSAGGGTGVNEQFF
>.|TRBJ2-1|.|TRBV28
TGTGCCAGCAGTTTACCGCCGAAACTCTCCTACAATGAGCAGTTCTTC
CASSLPPKLSYNEQFF
>many|TRBJ2-5|TRBD2|TRBV28
TGTGCCAGCAGTCTCGATAGAGTTAGCGGGAGGTACCAAGAGACCCAGTACTTC
CASSLDRVSGRYQETQYF
>once|TRBJ2-7|.|TRBV29-1
TGCAGCGTTGAAGTCGGTTCCTCCTACGAGCAGTACTTC
CSVEVGSSYEQYF